The 7 T cell receptor beta chains reported below all come from one sample, sequenced in a study of Ad26.COV2.S vaccination and SARS-CoV-2 variants. Clones were sequenced by immunoSEQ multiplex PCR, and TCRdb holds only the in-frame ones, with some missing. Of fewer than 500,000 clones in the sample, 80% to 95% were seen once. As to treatment: some 19 received Ad26.COV2.S at low or high dose, single or two shots; five or six received placebo; per-sample allocation not given. Each sample was drawn 63 days after the first injection (of vaccine or placebo). Sample: peripheral blood, taken in a trial of Ad26.COV2.S vaccine versus placebo. These receptors were collected from a person between 18 and 59 years old who received the Ad26.COV2.S COVID-19 vaccine or a placebo.

This sequence joins TRBV19 and TRBJ2-1, with D possibly matching TRBD2 (6 bases). In germline, CDR1 is LNHDA, CDR2 SQIVND (reference sequence). V lost 3 bases, J lost 2 bases, and 11 bases lay in between. The CDR3 loop spans 15 amino acids. The CDR3 nucleotides read TGTGCCAGTAGTATCGGTAGCGGTCCCTACAATGAGCAGTTCTTC. It encodes CASSIGSGPYNEQFF.

This rearrangement joins TRBV4-2 to TRBJ2-1, with 7 bases aligning to TRBD2. The J segment lost 0 bases and the V segment lost 4 bases, leaving 12 bases of the junction unmatched. The CDR3 consists of 18 residues. In germline, CDR1 is LGHNA, CDR2 YNFKEQ. Here the CDR3 reads CASSPLGLLAASYNEQFF. DNA for the CDR3: TGTGCCAGCAGCCCCCTCGGCCTTCTAGCGGCCTCCTACAATGAGCAGTTCTTC.

This clone was picked up one time. V and J are TRBV5-1 and TRBJ2-7; D uncertain. Germline lookup yields CDR1 SGHRS and CDR2 YFSETQ. The V and J ends lost 5 bases and 1 base respectively, with 7 bases between them. This CDR3 has 12 residues. CDR3 DNA: TGCGCCAGCAGACCCGAATCCTACGAGCAGTACTTC. Residues: CASRPESYEQYF. Full variable domain (outside the CDR3, taken from reference TRBV5-1 and TRBJ2-7): KAGVTQTPRYLIKTRGQQVTLSCSPISGHRSVSWYQQTPGQGLQFLFEYFSETQRNKGNFPGRFSGRQFSNSRSEMNVSTLELGDSALYLCASRPESYEQYFGPGTRLTVT.

This rearrangement joins TRBV9 to TRBJ2-1; possibly TRBD2 for D (6 bases). CDR1 is SGDLS, CDR2 YYNGEE, per germline. V gave up 1 base and J gave up 2 bases, with 22 bases separating them. The CDR3 length is 19 residues. The CDR3 DNA reads as TGTGCCAGCAGCGTATGGGCCAAAACCGGGACTTATACCTACAATGAGCAGTTCTTC. Translating gives CASSVWAKTGTYTYNEQFF.

Worth noting for this clone: Other DNA sequences of this sample code for an identical CDR3. The chain uses TRBV3-1 (or the pseudogene TRBV3-2) and TRBJ1-4; perhaps TRBD1 as D (5 bases). The V end lost 1 base, the J end lost 8 bases, and 11 bases lay between the germline ends. The CDR3 length is 14 residues. Looked up from germline, CDR1 is LGHDT and CDR2 is YNNKEL (reference sequence). Here the CDR3 reads CASSQAGGGEKLFF. CDR3 nucleotide sequence: TGTGCCAGCAGCCAAGCCGGGGGAGGGGAAAAACTGTTTTTT.

CDR3 coding DNA: TGCGCCAGCAGCTTGTTGGGGGAAACCTACGAGCAGTACTTC. Protein product: CASSLLGETYEQYF. V is TRBV5-1 and J is TRBJ2-7; either TRBD1 or TRBD2 may fit D (5 bases each). CDR3 length equals 14 residues. V was trimmed by 1 base and J by 2 bases, leaving 10 bases between them. CDR1 is SGHRS and CDR2 is YFSETQ in the germline V gene.

This sequence joins TRBV6-2 or TRBV6-3 and TRBJ2-1; 10 bases map to TRBD2. The CDR3 totals 16 residues. Germline CDR1 MNHEY, CDR2 SVGEGT. V lost 0 bases and J lost 2; bases outside the gene matches: 1. This CDR3 is CASSYSSGRAYNEQFF. As DNA, the CDR3 is TGTGCCAGCAGTTACTCGAGCGGGAGGGCCTACAATGAGCAGTTCTTC.